The subject of this entry is one T cell receptor (beta chain). The V gene end was trimmed by 0 bases and the J gene end by 2 bases; junction bases not matched to a gene: 3. CDR3 length: 16 amino acids. CDR1 and CDR2 (germline): SSHAT, FNYEAQ (reference sequence). This entry belongs to a study of blood T cell repertoires in COVID-19. Study at large: Acute and convalescent COVID-19 specimens originated in the United States, Italy and Spain. T cells, B-cell-depleted T cells, or PBMCs supplied cDNA or gDNA.

In the source study's methods: How many nucleated cells were present was estimated from reference gene primer amplification. The data were produced by immunoSEQ multiplex PCR, yet TCRdb's version contains in-frame clones alone and is incomplete. The DNA was the basis for D and trimming; V, J and clone size are from that table. The table records hundreds of thousands of clones, 85% of them present only once. This clonotype was sampled from a woman aged 45-60 years with active or convalescent COVID-19. The material sequenced was peripheral blood. The rearrangement joins TRBV7-7 to TRBJ2-3; TRBD2 aligns across 9 bases. The CDR3 region is CASSLAAGGNTDTQYF. In DNA, the CDR3 is TGTGCCAGCAGCTTAGCGGCGGGAGGGAACACAGATACGCAGTATTTT.